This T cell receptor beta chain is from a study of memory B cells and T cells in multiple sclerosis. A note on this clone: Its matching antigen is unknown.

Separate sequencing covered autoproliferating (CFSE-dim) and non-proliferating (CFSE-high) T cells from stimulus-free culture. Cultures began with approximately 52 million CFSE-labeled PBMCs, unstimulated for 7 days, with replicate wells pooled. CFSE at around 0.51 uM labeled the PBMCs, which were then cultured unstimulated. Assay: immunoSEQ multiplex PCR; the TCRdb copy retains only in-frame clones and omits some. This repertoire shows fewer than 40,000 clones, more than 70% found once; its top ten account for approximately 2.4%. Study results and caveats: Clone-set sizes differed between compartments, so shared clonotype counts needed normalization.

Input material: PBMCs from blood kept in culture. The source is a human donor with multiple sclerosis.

In DNA form, the CDR3 reads TGTGCCTGGAAGGGGGAAACTGGAAACACCATATATTTT. Protein sequence: CAWKGETGNTIYF. The gene calls are TRBV30 and TRBJ1-3, with D perhaps TRBD1 (6 bases). The CDR3 is made up of 13 amino acids. V was cut by 4 bases and J by 2 bases, with 9 bases left in between. Germline CDR1 GTSNPN, CDR2 SVGIG (reference sequence).